A few counts support the clone carrying this TCR beta chain. Its matching antigen is unknown. This sample is part of a study of vaccination and CD4 T cells after COVID-19. Regarding the study as a whole: From approximately 23 to 38, the median of SARS-CoV-2-reactive clonotypes rose without reaching significance.

Regarding treatment: approximately nine-day PBMC culture with coronavirus spike peptide pools or control peptides (ViraFEST assay). Cultured CD4+ T cells had their DNA profiled by the Oncomine TCR Beta short-read assay. TCRdb reprocessed the PCR reads with MiXCR, giving one entry per CDR3 protein. The sample has over 20,000 distinct CDR3 sequences, approximately 40% seen once; the top ten hold roughly 20%. This receptor was identified in a human donor who received a COVID-19 vaccine. The material sequenced was CD4+ T cells from blood, cultured in vitro, taken before SARS-CoV-2 vaccination.

The CDR3 bases are TGTGCCAGCAGTGTGCCGAATAACTATGGCTACACCTTC. Translated: CASSVPNNYGYTF. The chain has TRBV2 and TRBJ1-2; no reliable D call. CDR3 length equals 13 residues. Looked up from germline, CDR1 is SNHLY and CDR2 is FYNNEI. Trimming removed 4 bases from V and 1 base from J, with 7 bases in between.